Following are 32 T cell receptor beta chains from one sample sequenced in a study of blood T cell repertoires in COVID-19. Method: immunoSEQ multiplex PCR; TCRdb's copy keeps in-frame clones and lacks some. The sample holds under 300,000 clones, approximately 90% seen once. Sequencing was performed on PBMCs or T cells enriched from blood (not recorded which). These receptors all come from a woman aged 25 to 39 with acute COVID-19.

This clone has only one observation. The CDR3 sequence: CASSQERVNQPQHF. CDR3 coding DNA: TGTGCCAGCAGCCAAGAACGGGTGAATCAGCCCCAGCATTTT. The V and J genes are TRBV3-1 (or the pseudogene TRBV3-2) and TRBJ1-5; the D is unclear. The germline V gene has CDR1 LGHDT and CDR2 YNNKEL (reference sequence). Deletions cut 0 bases from V and 4 bases from J, with 7 bases between. The CDR3 length is 14 residues.

The rearrangement joins TRBV9 to TRBJ2-1; TRBD2 matches 10 bases. CDR1 and CDR2 from the germline V gene are SGDLS and YYNGEE. The J segment lost 1 base and the V segment lost 5 bases, leaving 6 bases of the junction unmatched. The CDR3 loop spans 16 amino acids. The CDR3 DNA follows: TGTGCCAGCAGTGCAGCTAGCGGGGGTTCCTACAATGAGCAGTTCTTC. Translating gives CASSAASGGSYNEQFF. The full variable domain, rest sourced from reference TRBV9 and TRBJ2-1, is DSGVTQTPKHLITATGQRVTLRCSPRSGDLSVYWYQQSLDQGLQFLIQYYNGEERAKGNILERFSAQQFPDLHSELNLSSLELGDSALYFCASSAASGGSYNEQFFGPGTRLTVL.

The chain has TRBV28 and TRBJ1-6, with a possible D match to TRBD1 (5 bases). Germline values: CDR1 MDHEN, CDR2 SYDVKM. The CDR3 contains 13 residues. Trimming pared 6 bases from V and 10 bases from J, leaving 13 bases between. The CDR3 region is CASRPMRGSPLHF. The CDR3 nucleotides read TGTGCCAGCAGGCCGATGCGGGGCTCACCCCTCCACTTT.

This clone is a singleton in its sample. V and J are TRBV10-1 and TRBJ2-7; a possible D gene is TRBD2 (5 bases). CDR1 WNHNN and CDR2 SYGVQD come from the germline V gene (reference sequence). V was pared by 6 bases and J by 0 bases, with 12 bases between. The CDR3 totals 14 residues. Here the CDR3 DNA reads TGCGCCAGCAGCCGGGGTTCTTCCTCCTACGAGCAGTACTTC. Amino acids: CASSRGSSSYEQYF.

As concerns this clone: Other DNA sequences of this sample code for an identical CDR3. The rearrangement links TRBV20-1 to TRBJ2-7; D uncertain. V was cut by 6 bases and J by 0 bases, with 6 bases left in between. This CDR3 has 11 amino acids. CDR1 and CDR2 from the germline V gene are DFQATT and SNEGSKA (reference sequence). This CDR3 reads CSARSSYEQYF. The DNA for the CDR3 is TGCAGTGCCCGCAGCTCCTACGAGCAGTACTTC.

The chain has TRBV25-1 and TRBJ1-3, with TRBD1 identical over 8 bases. Germline lookup yields CDR1 MGHDK and CDR2 SYGVNS. The CDR3 is 14 amino acids. With 4 bases clipped from V and 7 bases from J, the junction kept 6 bases outside the gene matches. For the CDR3, the DNA is TGTGCCAGCAGTGCAGGGGGCGTAGGGAACACCATATATTTT. This sequence encodes CASSAGGVGNTIYF.

The rearrangement joins TRBV19 to TRBJ2-3; TRBD1 agrees at 12 bases. From germline, CDR1 is LNHDA and CDR2 SQIVND (reference sequence). CDR3 length: 14 residues. The J segment lost 11 bases and the V segment lost 4 bases, leaving 7 bases of the junction unmatched. The CDR3 DNA is TGTGCCAGTAGTACTGGGACAGGGGGCCATAGGCAGTATTTT. Its translation: CASSTGTGGHRQYF.

The rearrangement links TRBV20-1 to TRBJ2-5; D is unresolved. The CDR3 is 13 amino acids. V gave up 3 bases and J gave up 5 bases, with 13 bases separating them. In germline, CDR1 is DFQATT, CDR2 SNEGSKA (reference sequence). This chain's CDR3 is CSASIPGKETQYF. Written as DNA, the CDR3 is TGCAGTGCTAGTATTCCAGGAAAGGAGACCCAGTACTTC.

V and J are TRBV9 and TRBJ2-7; 8 nucleotides line up with TRBD2. Losses at the gene ends were 0 bases for V and 1 base for J; bases not matched to a gene: 9. The germline V gene has CDR1 SGDLS and CDR2 YYNGEE. The length of the CDR3 is 17 residues. CDR3 sequence (DNA): TGTGCCAGCAGCGTAGACGTTAGCGGGGACCATTCCTACGAGCAGTACTTC. Its translation: CASSVDVSGDHSYEQYF.

In DNA form, the CDR3 reads TGTGCCAGCTCATGGACAACTGGGGAGCTGTTTTTT. Translating it yields CASSWTTGELFF. The rearrangement uses TRBV18 and TRBJ2-2; D possibly corresponds to TRBD1 (5 bases). V lost 5 bases and J lost 8, with 9 bases in between. Germline CDR1 reads KGHSH; CDR2 reads LQKENI. This CDR3 is built from 12 residues.

The chain joins TRBV15 to TRBJ2-5; 10 bases line up with TRBD2. CDR1 and CDR2 (germline): LNHNV, YYDKDF (reference sequence). The CDR3 has 19 amino acids. Trimming cost V 1 base and J 0 bases; bases outside gene matches: 11. Here the CDR3 reads CATSRVLAGAFRYQETQYF. The CDR3 bases are TGTGCCACCAGCAGAGTTCTAGCGGGGGCTTTTAGGTACCAAGAGACCCAGTACTTC. Filled out from reference TRBV15 and TRBJ2-5, the complete variable domain reads DAMVIQNPRYQVTQFGKPVTLSCSQTLNHNVMYWYQQKSSQAPKLLFHYYDKDFNNEADTPDNFQSRRPNTSFCFLDIRSPGLGDTAMYLCATSRVLAGAFRYQETQYFGPGTRLLVL.

This clone was detected only a few times. This chain joins TRBV24-1 and TRBJ2-3, with 8 bases identical to TRBD2. Germline CDR1 is KGHDR and CDR2 is SFDVKD. Trimming took 9 bases from V and 3 from J; bases not matched to a gene: 10. CDR3 size: 15 residues. The CDR3 DNA sequence: TGTGCCACCTCATCCAGCGGGAGTGGGACAGATACGCAGTATTTT. Its translation: CATSSSGSGTDTQYF.

The chain links TRBV11-2 to TRBJ1-1, with TRBD1 identical over 7 bases. Germline loops: CDR1 SGHAT, CDR2 FQNNGV. The ends lost 3 bases at V and 11 bases at J; junction bases unmatched: 9. This CDR3 contains 13 residues. The CDR3 DNA sequence: TGTGCCAGCAGCTTGGTAAACAGGGGTAACGCTTTCTTT. It specifies CASSLVNRGNAFF. The whole variable domain, filled in from reference TRBV11-2 and TRBJ1-1, reads EAGVAQSPRYKIIEKRQSVAFWCNPISGHATLYWYQQILGQGPKLLIQFQNNGVVDDSQLPKDRFSAERLKGVDSTLKIQPAKLEDSAVYLCASSLVNRGNAFFGQGTRLTVV.

This sequence joins TRBV29-1 and TRBJ2-4; 9 positions match TRBD1. The CDR3 runs 12 residues. Per germline, CDR1 SQVTM and CDR2 ANQGSEA. J gave up 8 bases and V 6 bases, and 5 bases lay outside the gene matches. CDR3 in amino acids: CSVRQGGDIQYF. The CDR3 DNA is TGCAGCGTGCGACAGGGGGGGGACATTCAGTACTTC. Variable domain in full (rest from reference TRBV29-1 and TRBJ2-4): SAVISQKPSRDICQRGTSLTIQCQVDSQVTMMFWYRQQPGQSLTLIATANQGSEATYESGFVIDKFPISRPNLTFSTLTVSNMSPEDSSIYLCSVRQGGDIQYFGAGTRLSVL.

This chain's CDR3 is CASSLRPGQGAVLGGELFF. CDR3 sequence (DNA): TGTGCCAGCAGCTTACGCCCGGGACAGGGGGCGGTTTTAGGCGGGGAGCTGTTTTTT. This sequence joins TRBV11-2 and TRBJ2-2; 12 positions agree with TRBD1. CDR1 is SGHAT and CDR2 is FQNNGV in the germline V gene. Trimming took 2 bases from V and 7 from J; bases not matched to a gene: 14. This CDR3 region has 19 residues.

V usage is TRBV7-8 and J usage is TRBJ1-6; 7 nucleotides line up with TRBD1. Germline V gene lookup returns CDR1 SGHVS and CDR2 FQNEAQ. V dropped 1 base and J dropped 0; count of bases not matched to a gene: 6. The CDR3 totals 18 residues. The CDR3 sequence is CASSLEGGTASYNSPLHF. For the CDR3, the DNA is TGTGCCAGCAGCTTAGAGGGCGGGACAGCCTCCTATAATTCACCCCTCCACTTT.

This chain connects TRBV4-1 to TRBJ1-3; 9 positions agree with TRBD1. Germline CDR1 and CDR2: MGHRA and YSYEKL. The CDR3 is made up of 16 amino acids. Unmatched junction bases numbered 14, after V lost 3 bases and J lost 11 bases. CDR3 sequence: CASSQPPGQGILPIYF. The CDR3 DNA sequence: TGCGCCAGCAGCCAGCCCCCGGGACAGGGTATCCTCCCCATATATTTT.

The rearrangement uses TRBV6-5 and TRBJ1-3, with 8 bases that match TRBD1. This CDR3 has 13 residues. Germline V CDR1 and CDR2: MNHEY, SVGAGI. V trimming: 7 bases; J trimming: 8 bases; junction bases outside the gene matches: 7. The CDR3 bases are TGTGCCAGCACTCGGACAGGGACGGACACCATATATTTT. Its protein product is CASTRTGTDTIYF.

For this clone: Within the sample, other DNA sequences also encode this same CDR3. The genes are TRBV20-1 and TRBJ2-1, with D perhaps matching TRBD1 (5 bases). This CDR3 has 11 amino acids. Between the trimmed V and J ends, which lost 6 bases and 4 bases, there was a span of 7 bases. The germline V gene encodes CDR1 DFQATT and CDR2 SNEGSKA (reference sequence). The CDR3: CSADRYNEQFF. DNA for the CDR3: TGCAGTGCCGACAGATACAATGAGCAGTTCTTC.

This clone was observed once. This chain joins TRBV4-1 and TRBJ2-2, with 7 bases aligning to TRBD1. Unmatched junction bases numbered 5, after V lost 4 bases and J lost 0 bases. Germline CDR1 MGHRA, CDR2 YSYEKL. This CDR3 contains 16 residues. CDR3: CASSLRGSANTGELFF. Here the CDR3 DNA reads TGCGCCAGCAGCCTCAGGGGGTCCGCGAACACCGGGGAGCTGTTTTTT.

The chain uses TRBV7-6 and TRBJ2-5; TRBD1 matches 10 bases. The CDR3 covers 16 residues. With 2 bases clipped from V and 4 bases from J, the junction kept 7 bases outside the gene matches. From germline, CDR1 is SGHVS and CDR2 FNYEAQ. CDR3 sequence: CASSLLGTGDRETQYF. As DNA, the CDR3 is TGTGCCAGCAGCTTATTGGGGACAGGGGATCGAGAGACCCAGTACTTC.

The CDR3 spells CASSARAGGPVTDTQYF. The CDR3 DNA reads as TGTGCCAGCAGTGCTCGAGCGGGGGGGCCTGTCACAGATACGCAGTATTTT. The V call is TRBV5-4, the J call TRBJ2-3; TRBD2 agrees at 10 bases. The CDR3 loop spans 17 amino acids. The trim removed 5 bases at V and 2 bases at J, leaving 11 bases unmatched. CDR1 and CDR2 (germline): SGHNT, YYREEE (reference sequence).

The gene calls are TRBV7-2 and TRBJ1-1; D gene ambiguous. Deletions cut 7 bases from V and 3 bases from J, with 12 bases between. The CDR3 is 13 amino acids. Germline V gene data show CDR1 as SGHTA and CDR2 as FQGNSA. CDR3 DNA: TGTGCCAGCAACAGAGCGGGAGACACTGAAGCTTTCTTT. Protein product: CASNRAGDTEAFF.

The rearrangement links TRBV19 to TRBJ1-1, with D tentatively TRBD1 (6 bases). This CDR3 is built from 13 residues. Trimming took 7 bases from V and 2 from J, leaving 11 bases between them. Germline V gene lookup returns CDR1 LNHDA and CDR2 SQIVND (reference sequence). This CDR3 is CASMGTSNTEAFF. In DNA form, the CDR3 reads TGTGCCAGTATGGGGACATCCAACACTGAAGCTTTCTTT.

This chain joins TRBV20-1 and TRBJ1-2; 9 positions agree with TRBD1. Germline CDR1 and CDR2: DFQATT and SNEGSKA (reference sequence). Unmatched junction bases numbered 3, after V lost 5 bases and J lost 8 bases. The CDR3 spans 11 residues. Here the CDR3 reads CSARTGEGYTF. The CDR3 DNA reads TGCAGTGCTCGGACAGGGGAAGGCTACACCTTC.

V is TRBV10-1 and J is TRBJ2-7, with D tentatively TRBD2 (6 bases). V dropped 2 bases and J dropped 0 bases, with 14 bases sitting between them. Germline assignment: CDR1 WNHNN and CDR2 SYGVQD (reference sequence). The CDR3 contains 16 residues. CDR3 loop: CASSEVAGTPSYEQYF. CDR3 in DNA: TGCGCCAGCAGTGAGGTGGCCGGGACTCCCTCCTACGAGCAGTACTTC.

The rearrangement joins TRBV27 to TRBJ2-2, with D hard to call. This CDR3 region has 15 residues. Trimming took off 4 bases at V and 6 bases at J, with 15 bases between the two ends. The germline V gene encodes CDR1 MNHEY and CDR2 SMNVEV (reference sequence). The CDR3 spells CASSSFGGWPGELFF. For the CDR3, the DNA is TGTGCCAGCAGTTCCTTTGGCGGTTGGCCCGGGGAGCTGTTTTTT.

V gene TRBV27 combines with J gene TRBJ1-3; D is unresolved. V was cut by 11 bases and J by 0 bases, with 8 bases left in between. The CDR3 contains 12 residues. The germline gives CDR1 MNHEY, CDR2 SMNVEV (reference sequence). The CDR3 region is CAGSGSGNTIYF. The CDR3 DNA follows: TGTGCCGGATCAGGCTCTGGAAACACCATATATTTT.

This rearrangement joins TRBV7-2 to TRBJ2-3, with D hard to call. V was clipped by 6 bases and J by 2 bases, with 15 bases between them. Per the germline V gene, CDR1 is SGHTA and CDR2 is FQGNSA. The CDR3 runs to 15 residues. For the CDR3, the DNA is TGTGCCAGCAGTTCCCAGTGGAGCCACACAGATACGCAGTATTTT. Protein product: CASSSQWSHTDTQYF.

The V call is TRBV4-3, the J call TRBJ1-6, with D maybe TRBD1 (6 bases). The CDR3 runs 19 residues. Trimming shortened V by 4 bases and J by 10 bases, and 29 bases separated the two germline ends. The germline V gene has CDR1 LGHNA and CDR2 YSLEER. The CDR3 DNA sequence: TGCGCCAGCAGCCGAACACCGTTGACAGGATCGGAGAAGGGCTCACCCCTCCACTTT. Protein: CASSRTPLTGSEKGSPLHF.

The chain links TRBV29-1 to TRBJ1-4; no definite D call. The V end lost 0 bases, the J end lost 3 bases, and 14 bases lay between the germline ends. Germline V lookup: CDR1 SQVTM, CDR2 ANQGSEA. This CDR3 region has 16 residues. This CDR3 is CSVEDRPPGPNEKLFF. The CDR3 bases are TGCAGCGTTGAAGATCGCCCCCCAGGCCCTAATGAAAAACTGTTTTTT.

The V gene is TRBV7-3, the J gene TRBJ2-5; D unclear. From germline, CDR1 is SGHTA and CDR2 FQGTGA. The germline V and J ends were trimmed by 5 bases and 1 base, with 8 bases remaining between them. This CDR3 is built from 13 residues. The DNA of the CDR3 is TGTGCCAGCAGCCGGAGAACCCAAGAGACCCAGTACTTC. Translating it yields CASSRRTQETQYF.